One and the same sample provided the 11 T cell receptor beta chains below, sequenced in a study of blood T cell repertoires in COVID-19. Libraries were prepared by immunoSEQ multiplex PCR; TCRdb keeps only in-frame clonotypes and omits some of them. The sample has over 85,000 clones, just under 85% seen once; the top ten hold around 10%. The material sequenced was peripheral blood. Receptors originate from a man aged 35-49 years with active or convalescent COVID-19.

This sequence joins TRBV7-6 and TRBJ2-2, with TRBD2 matching 10 bases. The CDR3 loop spans 19 amino acids. Looked up from germline, CDR1 is SGHVS and CDR2 is FNYEAQ. After removal of 5 bases from V and 5 bases from J, the junction contained 17 bases not matched to a gene. DNA of the CDR3: TGTGCCAGCAGCCAACAAGCGGGGGGGCAAGTTCTGGTAACCGGGGAGCTGTTTTTT. It specifies CASSQQAGGQVLVTGELFF.

The rearrangement links TRBV7-6 to TRBJ2-5; 16 nucleotides agree with TRBD2. Trimming took 1 base from V and 5 from J; bases not matched to a gene: 13. The CDR3 has 20 amino acids. The V gene's germline CDR1 is SGHVS and CDR2 FNYEAQ. The CDR3: CASSLVGTSGGASIWETQYF. DNA of the CDR3: TGTGCCAGCAGCTTAGTTGGGACTAGCGGGGGGGCTTCAATTTGGGAGACCCAGTACTTC. The variable domain in full, completed from reference TRBV7-6 and TRBJ2-5, reads GAGVSQSPRYKVTKRGQDVALRCDPISGHVSLYWYRQALGQGPEFLTYFNYEAQQDKSGLPNDRFSAERPEGSISTLTIQRTEQRDSAMYRCASSLVGTSGGASIWETQYFGPGTRLLVL.

V is TRBV4-3 and J is TRBJ1-6; 9 bases align to TRBD1. This CDR3 comprises 19 residues. CDR1 and CDR2 (germline): LGHNA, YSLEER. Trimming took 2 bases from V and 0 from J; bases not matched to a gene: 8. In nucleotides, the CDR3 is TGCGCCAGCAGCCAATCCGCGACAGGGGGATTCTCCTATAATTCACCCCTCCACTTT. It translates to CASSQSATGGFSYNSPLHF.

The V and J genes are TRBV7-3 and TRBJ2-3; D gene ambiguous. The CDR3 totals 14 residues. CDR1 SGHTA and CDR2 FQGTGA come from the germline V gene. Deletions cut 1 base from V and 6 bases from J, with 11 bases between. The DNA for the CDR3 is TGTGCCAGCAGCTTAAGGGCCGGCTCCGATACGCAGTATTTT. Translating gives CASSLRAGSDTQYF.

V gene TRBV12-3 or TRBV12-4 combines with J gene TRBJ1-2; D remains unclear. There are 12 residues in the CDR3. V lost 5 bases and J 10 bases, leaving 14 bases between the germline ends. CDR3 sequence reads: CASSPSAVLYTF. DNA of the CDR3: TGTGCCAGCAGTCCCTCTGCGGTACTCTACACCTTC.

This rearrangement joins TRBV5-1 to TRBJ1-2, with 7 bases matching TRBD1. Germline V gene lookup returns CDR1 SGHRS and CDR2 YFSETQ. The CDR3 contains 14 residues. V lost 0 bases and J lost 3; bases outside the gene matches: 2. CDR3 loop: CASSLDRGDYGYTF. CDR3 DNA: TGCGCCAGCAGCTTGGACAGGGGCGACTATGGCTACACCTTC.

The CDR3 DNA sequence: TGTGCCAGCAGCATCCCCCCTTCGGAGACCCAGTACTTC. This codes for CASSIPPSETQYF. The chain has TRBV11-1 and TRBJ2-5; no clear D gene. Germline V gene data show CDR1 as SGHAT and CDR2 as FQDESV (reference sequence). The ends were cut back, 5 bases at V and 5 bases at J, with 12 bases in the middle. The CDR3 is made up of 13 amino acids.

This rearrangement joins TRBV9 to TRBJ2-3; 9 bases line up with TRBD2. CDR3 length equals 14 residues. V was pared by 8 bases and J by 4 bases, with 8 bases of the junction left unmatched. Germline V lookup: CDR1 SGDLS, CDR2 YYNGEE. The chain's CDR3 is CASRGGGGADTQYF. The CDR3 region has the DNA TGTGCCAGTAGGGGAGGCGGGGGGGCAGATACGCAGTATTTT.

This clone was found a few times. This sequence joins TRBV7-9 and TRBJ2-1; D is possibly TRBD2 (7 bases). This CDR3 contains 15 residues. Trimming pared 1 base from V and 6 bases from J, leaving 13 bases between. The germline V gene encodes CDR1 SEHNR and CDR2 FQNEAQ (reference sequence). CDR3 bases: TGTGCCAGCAGCTTAGATACCGGGGGGCTCAATGAGCAGTTCTTC. It is translated as CASSLDTGGLNEQFF.

This clone was recorded only once. This sequence joins TRBV7-2 and TRBJ1-5, with 8 bases that match TRBD1. J lost 2 bases, V lost 6 bases, and 6 bases had no gene match. Germline V lookup: CDR1 SGHTA, CDR2 FQGNSA. The CDR3 has 15 amino acids. The CDR3 region is CASRPQGAGNQPQHF. The CDR3 DNA sequence: TGTGCCAGCAGACCGCAGGGGGCTGGCAATCAGCCCCAGCATTTT.

The chain recombines TRBV5-1 with TRBJ2-5; 11 positions agree with TRBD1. V shed 4 bases, J shed 4 bases, and the junction held 3 bases outside the gene matches. Germline loops: CDR1 SGHRS, CDR2 YFSETQ. CDR3 length: 14 residues. CDR3 DNA sequence: TGCGCCAGCAGCACGGGACAGGGGGGAGAGACCCAGTACTTC. This sequence encodes CASSTGQGGETQYF.